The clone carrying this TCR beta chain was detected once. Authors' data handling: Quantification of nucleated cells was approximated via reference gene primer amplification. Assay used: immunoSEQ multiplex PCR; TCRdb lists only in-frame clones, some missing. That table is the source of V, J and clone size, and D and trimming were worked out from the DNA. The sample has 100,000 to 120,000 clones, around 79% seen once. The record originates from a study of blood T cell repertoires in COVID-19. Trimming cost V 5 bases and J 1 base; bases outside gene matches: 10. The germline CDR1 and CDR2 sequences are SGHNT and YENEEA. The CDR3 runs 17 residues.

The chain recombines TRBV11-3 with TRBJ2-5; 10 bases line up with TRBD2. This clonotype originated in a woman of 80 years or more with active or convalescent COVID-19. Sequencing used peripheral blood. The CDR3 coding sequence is TGTGCCAGCAGCCCAGGTGGGCTAGCGGGAGTCCAAGAGACCCAGTACTTC. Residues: CASSPGGLAGVQETQYF.